This T cell receptor beta chain was captured in a study of control samples from healthy donors and cancer patients. Measured with immunoSEQ multiplex PCR; TCRdb has only the in-frame clones, and not every one. The repertoire holds 150,000 to 200,000 clones, with around 93% as singletons. This clone appeared once. This CDR3 is 14 amino acids long. With 3 bases clipped from V and 4 bases from J, the junction kept 5 bases outside the gene matches. CDR1 and CDR2 from the germline V gene are SGHTS and YDEGEE. Sequenced material: blood. The receptor was isolated from a man aged 18 to 29 in good health. This sequence joins TRBV5-8 and TRBJ2-7, with 9 bases aligning to TRBD1. The CDR3 DNA is TGTGCCAGCAGCTCGGGACAGGGAAATTACGAGCAGTACTTC. It is translated as CASSSGQGNYEQYF.